One sample yielded the 16 T cell receptor beta chains listed below, sequenced in a study of T-cell reconstitution after alpha-beta-depleted transplantation in children. TCRbeta library preparation incorporated unique molecular identifiers. TCRdb recomputed calls from the PCR reads with MiXCR, one row per CDR3 protein. The sample holds around 530,000 distinct CDR3 sequences; approximately 32% are singletons and the top ten take 2% to 2.5%. Sample: PBMCs from the stem cell graft donor, taken from the stem cell graft. The receptor source for this set is a human donor who donated a stem cell graft to a child with aplastic anemia.

This clonotype has only one observation. The genes are TRBV5-4 and TRBJ2-2; possible D gene TRBD2, 5 bases. Germline CDR1 reads SGHNT; CDR2 reads YYREEE (reference sequence). V was shortened by 5 bases and J by 2 bases, with 13 bases between the two germline ends. CDR3 length: 15 amino acids. The CDR3 here is CASRSLRGNTGELFF. CDR3 coding DNA: TGTGCCAGCAGATCTCTACGGGGAAACACCGGGGAGCTGTTTTTT.

This clonotype was detected a few times. The V gene is TRBV18, the J gene TRBJ1-4; possible D gene TRBD1, 5 bases. The CDR3 is made up of 12 amino acids. From germline, CDR1 is KGHSH and CDR2 LQKENI. With 4 bases removed from V and 14 bases from J, the gap between germline ends came to 14 bases. CDR3 in amino acids: CASSRGAPELFF. The CDR3 DNA sequence: TGTGCCAGCTCACGTGGGGCCCCAGAGCTGTTTTTT.

This clonotype turned up a few times. The gene calls are TRBV20-1 and TRBJ2-3, with D possibly TRBD2 on 5 matching bases. CDR3 size: 14 residues. The V gene's germline CDR1 is DFQATT and CDR2 SNEGSKA (reference sequence). V was shortened by 3 bases and J by 0 bases, with 10 bases between the two germline ends. The CDR3 nucleotides read TGCAGTGCTAGTTTAGGCGGGAGCACAGATACGCAGTATTTT. It specifies CSASLGGSTDTQYF.

The chain employs TRBV28 and TRBJ2-7; 8 positions match TRBD1. This CDR3 has 20 residues. Per the germline V gene, CDR1 is MDHEN and CDR2 is SYDVKM. V lost 4 bases and J lost 2; bases outside the gene matches: 22. The CDR3 reads CASSSFLTRRQGQETYEQYF. CDR3 in DNA: TGTGCCAGCAGTTCCTTCCTGACCCGTCGGCAGGGACAGGAAACCTACGAGCAGTACTTC.

This clonotype occurred a few times. The chain recombines TRBV11-2 with TRBJ2-6; 11 bases match TRBD2. CDR1 and CDR2 (germline): SGHAT, FQNNGV. CDR3 length: 17 amino acids. The trim removed 6 bases at V and 0 bases at J, leaving 4 bases unmatched. CDR3 amino acids: CASSSGLAGSGANVLTF. The CDR3 nucleotides read TGTGCCAGCAGTTCCGGACTAGCGGGCTCTGGGGCCAACGTCCTGACTTTC.

This clonotype was detected only a few times. The chain recombines TRBV12-3 or TRBV12-4 with TRBJ1-2; tentative D call: TRBD1 (6 bases). The CDR3 is 15 residues long. Trimming stripped 1 base from V and 6 bases from J, with 15 bases between. The CDR3 sequence: CASSLGPQGLNGYTF. In DNA, the CDR3 is TGTGCCAGCAGTTTAGGGCCACAGGGTTTGAATGGCTACACCTTC.

J is TRBJ2-5 and V is TRBV20-1, with a possible D match to TRBD1 (6 bases). The CDR3 runs to 14 residues. Germline assignment: CDR1 DFQATT and CDR2 SNEGSKA (reference sequence). V was clipped by 5 bases and J by 1 base, with 14 bases between them. CDR3 DNA: TGCAGTGCTTCAACCCAGGGGCGCCAAGAGACCCAGTACTTC. Translation: CSASTQGRQETQYF.

The chain is built from TRBV6-1 and TRBJ2-1; TRBD2 is a possible D gene (6 bases). CDR3 length: 14 residues. Trimming pared 7 bases from V and 0 bases from J, leaving 10 bases between. Germline V gives CDR1 MNHNS, CDR2 SASEGT. CDR3 nucleotides: TGTGCCAGCACCGCGACTAGCTCCTACAATGAGCAGTTCTTC. Its translation is CASTATSSYNEQFF.

This clonotype was recorded a few times. The chain has TRBV9 and TRBJ2-1, with D possibly TRBD2 on 6 matching bases. CDR3 length: 16 amino acids. Deletions cut 3 bases from V and 2 bases from J, with 15 bases between. The germline V gene has CDR1 SGDLS and CDR2 YYNGEE. In nucleotides, the CDR3 is TGTGCCAGCAGCGGCCTCATACGGGAGCCCTACAATGAGCAGTTCTTC. This sequence encodes CASSGLIREPYNEQFF.

This clonotype has just one count. The J gene is TRBJ2-1, the V gene TRBV6-1; 9 nucleotides line up with TRBD2. J was trimmed by 8 bases and V by 8 bases; bases with no gene match: 10. This CDR3 spans 14 amino acids. Germline V lookup: CDR1 MNHNS, CDR2 SASEGT. In nucleotides, the CDR3 is TGTGCCAGCCGGATAGCGGGAGAGGTCCATGAGCAGTTCTTC. Amino acids: CASRIAGEVHEQFF.

The rearrangement uses TRBV29-1 and TRBJ2-2; TRBD1 matches at 7 bases. Looked up from germline, CDR1 is SQVTM and CDR2 is ANQGSEA. This CDR3 contains 12 residues. V was pared by 8 bases and J by 5 bases, with 5 bases of the junction left unmatched. The CDR3 sequence is CSTYRGTGELFF. CDR3 nucleotide sequence: TGCAGCACCTACAGGGGAACCGGGGAGCTGTTTTTT.

This chain joins TRBV12-5 and TRBJ2-5; D call uncertain. This CDR3 spans 11 amino acids. From germline, CDR1 is LGHNT and CDR2 FRNRAP. Trimming pared 6 bases from V and 2 bases from J, leaving 4 bases between. The CDR3 DNA sequence: TGTGCTAGTGGGGAGCAAGAGACCCAGTACTTC. Translating gives CASGEQETQYF.

This clonotype was counted between two and nine times. The chain combines TRBV10-3 with TRBJ2-7; D may be TRBD2 (6 bases). The CDR3 spans 14 residues. The germline V and J ends were trimmed by 6 bases and 4 bases, with 16 bases remaining between them. The germline V gene encodes CDR1 ENHRY and CDR2 SYGVKD. DNA for the CDR3: TGTGCCATCAGCAGCGAGGGTAGCGGATACGAGCAGTACTTC. Protein: CAISSEGSGYEQYF.

The chain uses TRBV7-2 and TRBJ2-3; 8 nucleotides line up with TRBD1. Germline V gives CDR1 SGHTA, CDR2 FQGNSA. V lost 4 bases, J lost 0 bases, and 6 bases stayed unmatched. The CDR3 runs 16 residues. In nucleotides, the CDR3 is TGTGCCAGCAGCTCCAACAGGGGGTTTAGCACAGATACGCAGTATTTT. This codes for CASSSNRGFSTDTQYF.

The sample holds a few counts of this clonotype. V usage is TRBV7-9 and J usage is TRBJ2-3, with TRBD2 matching 7 bases. This CDR3 region has 17 residues. In germline, CDR1 is SEHNR, CDR2 FQNEAQ (reference sequence). V shed 5 bases, J shed 3 bases, and the junction held 14 bases outside the gene matches. The CDR3 DNA sequence: TGTGCCAGCAGCCCGATTCGGGGGGAATCAAAAACAGATACGCAGTATTTT. The encoded protein is CASSPIRGESKTDTQYF.

The rearrangement links TRBV18 to TRBJ1-5; D not resolved. Deletions cut 1 base from V and 8 bases from J, with 9 bases between. The CDR3 contains 13 residues. Germline CDR1 is KGHSH and CDR2 is LQKENI. The CDR3 region has the DNA TGTGCCAGCTCACCACAGGGTTTTGAGCCCCAGCATTTT. Translating gives CASSPQGFEPQHF.